Listed below are T cell receptor beta chains from one sample, sequenced in a study of beta chain features in type 1 diabetes. The protocol was immunoSEQ multiplex PCR, while the TCRdb copy is restricted to in-frame clones and leaves out a portion. The data contain about 160,000 clones, 8% to 9.5% of them seen just once; the ten biggest clones take up approximately 0.54%. The sample was central memory CD4+ T cells from blood. The receptors shown here come from a woman younger than 35 with type 1 diabetes. The CDR3 runs from the conserved cysteine through the conserved F or W. A D gene is named only where the DNA matches it firmly. Expanded clones are given a class, and other clones once, few, many or no size at all.

clone size	J gene	V gene	D gene	CDR3 protein	CDR3 DNA
.	TRBJ2-3	TRBV5-1	.	CASYPGEWRDTQYF	TGCGCCAGTTACCCGGGGGAATGGAGAGATACGCAGTATTTT
few	TRBJ2-5	TRBV7-3	TRBD2	CASSLSGSGETQYF	TGTGCCAGCAGCTTAAGCGGGAGTGGAGAGACCCAGTACTTC
.	TRBJ2-5	TRBV5-6	.	CASSSGTGTTEQETQYF	TGTGCCAGCAGCTCGGGAACGGGTACTACAGAACAAGAGACCCAGTACTTC
few	TRBJ1-2	TRBV5-1	.	CASSLGGGADYGYTF	TGCGCCAGCAGCTTGGGCGGGGGCGCGGACTATGGCTACACCTTC
.	TRBJ2-6	TRBV7-8	TRBD1	CASSPRDRGGSGANVLTF	TGTGCCAGCAGCCCCCGGGACAGGGGAGGATCTGGGGCCAACGTCCTGACTTTC
.	TRBJ1-6	TRBV10-3	TRBD1	CAISDRPGQGNSPLHF	TGTGCCATCAGTGATAGACCGGGACAGGGGAATTCACCCCTCCACTTT
few	TRBJ2-7	TRBV30	.	CAWRRWTPDRYEQYF	TGTGCCTGGAGACGTTGGACACCTGACCGCTACGAGCAGTACTTC
few	TRBJ1-4	TRBV6-6	.	CASNSYNEKLFF	TGTGCCAGCAACAGCTATAATGAAAAACTGTTTTTT
few	TRBJ2-3	TRBV5-1	TRBD2	CASAGSPAGGNTDTQYF	TGCGCCAGCGCCGGCTCCCCCGCGGGGGGGAACACAGATACGCAGTATTTT
once	TRBJ2-3	TRBV7-2	TRBD1	CASSLGTGIDTQYF	TGTGCCAGCAGCTTGGGGACAGGGATAGATACGCAGTATTTT
few	TRBJ2-5	TRBV11-2	.	CASSGTSQETQYF	TGTGCCAGCAGCGGGACTTCTCAAGAGACCCAGTACTTC
.	TRBJ2-4	TRBV2	TRBD2	CASRVLAGVGDIQYF	TGTGCCAGCAGGGTACTAGCGGGAGTTGGAGACATTCAGTACTTC
few	TRBJ2-1	TRBV7-9	.	CASSLNWGNNEQFF	TGTGCCAGCAGCTTAAACTGGGGCAACAATGAGCAGTTCTTC
many	TRBJ2-5	TRBV30	.	CACGRRERETQYF	TGTGCCTGCGGTAGGAGAGAAAGAGAGACCCAGTACTTC
few	TRBJ1-5	TRBV7-2	TRBD1	CASSRQGGQPQHF	TGTGCCAGCAGCCGACAGGGCGGGCAGCCCCAGCATTTT
many	TRBJ2-1	TRBV14	TRBD2	CASRHTSESYNEQFF	TGTGCCAGCAGGCACACTAGCGAGTCCTACAATGAGCAGTTCTTC
few	TRBJ1-1	TRBV29-1	.	CSVDPGELNTEAFF	TGCAGCGTTGATCCAGGGGAGCTCAACACTGAAGCTTTCTTT
.	TRBJ2-1	TRBV5-4	TRBD2	CASSHGLAGNEQFF	TGCGCCAGCAGCCACGGACTAGCGGGGAATGAGCAGTTCTTC
few	TRBJ2-4	TRBV7-9	TRBD2	CASSLALAGPFGIQYF	TGTGCCAGCAGCTTAGCCCTAGCGGGGCCTTTCGGCATTCAGTACTTC
few	TRBJ1-2	TRBV27	.	CASSGTEYGYTF	TGTGCCAGCAGTGGAACAGAGTATGGCTACACCTTC
.	TRBJ1-6	TRBV5-4	TRBD1	CASSQGQALGNSPLHF	TGCGCCAGCAGCCAAGGACAGGCCCTGGGGAATTCACCCCTCCACTTT
few	TRBJ2-7	TRBV30	.	CAWSRNYEQYF	TGTGCCTGGAGTAGGAACTACGAGCAGTACTTC
.	TRBJ1-4	TRBV7-9	TRBD1	CASSTRQGGEKLFF	TGTGCCAGCAGCACCCGACAGGGGGGAGAAAAACTGTTTTTT
.	TRBJ2-2	TRBV16	.	CASSQTTAGELFF	TGTGCCAGCAGCCAGACTACAGCCGGGGAGCTGTTTTTT
few	TRBJ2-3	TRBV6-5	TRBD1	CASSYTGQGRIDTQYF	TGTGCCAGCAGTTACACCGGACAGGGTCGAATAGATACGCAGTATTTT
.	TRBJ2-7	TRBV5-6	.	CASSLGSRRSREQYF	TGTGCCAGCAGCTTGGGATCTAGGAGATCGAGAGAGCAGTACTTC
.	TRBJ1-2	TRBV18	.	CASSQQGDYGYTF	TGTGCCAGCTCACAACAGGGTGACTATGGCTACACCTTC
.	TRBJ1-4	TRBV7-8	.	CASSPRRGDNEKLFF	TGTGCCAGCAGCCCACGGCGGGGGGATAATGAAAAACTGTTTTTT
.	TRBJ2-5	TRBV15	.	CATSTIPGEGAQYF	TGTGCCACCAGCACCATCCCAGGGGAGGGGGCCCAGTACTTC
.	TRBJ1-4	TRBV21-1	.	CASSKGRGEDEKLFF	TGTGCCAGCAGCAAAGGCAGGGGAGAGGATGAAAAACTGTTTTTT
.	TRBJ1-4	TRBV28	TRBD1	CASSSTGEQRKLFF	TGTGCCAGCAGCTCGACAGGGGAGCAGAGAAAACTGTTTTTT
.	TRBJ2-7	TRBV28	TRBD1	CASSLSDTGEYEQYF	TGTGCCAGCAGTTTATCGGACACAGGGGAGTACGAGCAGTACTTC
few	TRBJ2-5	TRBV11-2	.	CASSLGQIKETQYF	TGTGCCAGCAGCTTAGGGCAAATTAAAGAGACCCAGTACTTC
.	TRBJ2-1	TRBV7-8	TRBD2	CASSASGRGDEQFF	TGTGCCAGCAGCGCTAGCGGGAGAGGGGATGAGCAGTTCTTC
few	TRBJ2-3	TRBV18	.	CASSRGTPDTQYF	TGTGCCAGCTCACGGGGGACACCAGATACGCAGTATTTT
.	TRBJ2-2	TRBV7-9	.	CASNSPAGELFF	TGTGCCAGCAACAGTCCAGCCGGGGAGCTGTTTTTT
.	TRBJ2-3	TRBV28	TRBD2	CASSFSGLAGNTQTQYF	TGTGCCAGCAGTTTTTCGGGACTAGCGGGAAATACCCAAACGCAGTATTTT
.	TRBJ2-5	TRBV5-1	.	CASSWGTRQETQYF	TGCGCCAGCAGCTGGGGGACAAGGCAAGAGACCCAGTACTTC